This T cell receptor (beta chain) derives from a study of siplizumab effects on memory and regulatory T cells. TCRdb's table, derived via immunoSEQ multiplex PCR, lists solely in-frame clones and lacks some. The table shows approximately 100,000 clones, with nearly 95% occurring only once. The CDR3 sequence is 13 residues long. From germline, CDR1 is LNHNV and CDR2 YYDKDF (reference sequence). The V end was cut by 3 bases, the J end by 0 bases, with 4 bases between. Broader study findings: The study found naive T cells seemingly more diverse than memory cells and seemingly major alloresponse contributors.

Remarks on this clone: Its antigen is unknown.

This chain links TRBV15 with TRBJ2-3; D not resolved. This receptor was identified in a human donor in good health. The sample was non-Treg CD4+ T cells sorted from blood. CDR3 nucleotides: TGTGCCACCAGCAGCGTTAGCACAGATACGCAGTATTTT. This encodes CATSSVSTDTQYF.